The 10 T cell receptor beta chains given below trace back to one sample, sequenced in a study of cytomegalovirus exposure and HLA in healthy donors. Primers for the PCR totalled 60 Vbeta and 13 Jbeta. Data came from immunoSEQ multiplex PCR; TCRdb stores just in-frame clones and leaves some out. The table includes 150,000 to 180,000 clones, around 84% detected once. Sample: PBMCs. The receptors here all came from a woman aged 40 to 50 in good health and CMV-seropositive.

The chain carries TRBV2 and TRBJ2-2; 7 bases agree with TRBD2. V dropped 5 bases and J dropped 0; count of bases not matched to a gene: 9. CDR1 and CDR2 from the germline V gene are SNHLY and FYNNEI. This CDR3 is 17 amino acids long. As DNA, the CDR3 is TGTGCCAGCAGTCCTAGGAAGGCGGGGGCGAACACCGGGGAGCTGTTTTTT. Its protein product is CASSPRKAGANTGELFF.

The chain joins TRBV5-1 to TRBJ2-1; D perhaps matches TRBD2 (6 bases). Per germline, CDR1 SGHRS and CDR2 YFSETQ. Trimming left V 0 bases short and J 2 bases short, with 9 bases between. The CDR3 runs to 15 residues. CDR3 residues: CASSLAGETYNEQFF. The CDR3 DNA reads TGCGCCAGCAGCTTGGCGGGAGAAACCTACAATGAGCAGTTCTTC.

The rearrangement uses TRBV5-1 and TRBJ2-1; D gene uncertain. Trimming stripped 0 bases from V and 6 bases from J, with 13 bases between. There are 15 residues in the CDR3. Germline assignment: CDR1 SGHRS and CDR2 YFSETQ. In DNA, the CDR3 is TGCGCCAGCAGCTTGGTCCCTACGTCGAGCAATGAGCAGTTCTTC. Translation: CASSLVPTSSNEQFF.

This clone was seen repeatedly, ten times or more. The gene calls are TRBV4-2 and TRBJ2-6; unclear D gene. CDR3 length equals 19 residues. Trimming removed 4 bases at V and 0 bases at J, with 19 bases between. Germline CDR1 reads LGHNA; CDR2 reads YNFKEQ. The CDR3 loop is CASSRLPQAQVSGANVLTF. The CDR3 DNA is TGTGCCAGCAGCCGCCTACCCCAGGCGCAGGTCTCTGGGGCCAACGTCCTGACTTTC.

The V call is TRBV6-5, the J call TRBJ2-3, with 7 bases matching TRBD1. Losses at the gene ends were 5 bases for V and 0 bases for J; bases not matched to a gene: 5. This CDR3 region has 15 residues. Germline assignment: CDR1 MNHEY and CDR2 SVGAGI. Written as DNA, the CDR3 is TGTGCCAGCAGTCCACAGGGGTTAAGCACAGATACGCAGTATTTT. Its translation is CASSPQGLSTDTQYF.

The V and J genes are TRBV9 and TRBJ2-5; possible D gene TRBD2, 6 bases. From germline, CDR1 is SGDLS and CDR2 YYNGEE. The CDR3 has 14 amino acids. V lost 2 bases, J lost 2 bases, and 10 bases lay in between. The CDR3 DNA is TGTGCCAGCAGCGTCGGGGGACTTCAAGAGACCCAGTACTTC. Its translation is CASSVGGLQETQYF.

The rearrangement uses TRBV19 and TRBJ2-3; 10 bases agree with TRBD2. Germline V gene lookup returns CDR1 LNHDA and CDR2 SQIVND (reference sequence). CDR3 length: 16 residues. The junction had 6 bases not matched to a gene; V was cut back by 4 bases and J by 2 bases. CDR3 nucleotides: TGTGCCAGTAGTACCCTAGCGGGAGCAATCACAGATACGCAGTATTTT. Residues: CASSTLAGAITDTQYF. The full variable domain, rest sourced from reference TRBV19 and TRBJ2-3, is DGGITQSPKYLFRKEGQNVTLSCEQNLNHDAMYWYRQDPGQGLRLIYYSQIVNDFQKGDIAEGYSVSREKKESFPLTVTSAQKNPTAFYLCASSTLAGAITDTQYFGPGTRLTVL.

V and J are TRBV27 and TRBJ1-1; D gene ambiguous. Trimming shortened V by 7 bases and J by 4 bases, and 19 bases separated the two germline ends. In germline, CDR1 is MNHEY, CDR2 SMNVEV (reference sequence). This CDR3 region has 15 residues. DNA of the CDR3: TGTGCCAGCACCCTAAGGGAGGGAGCAGCCACTGAAGCTTTCTTT. Protein product: CASTLREGAATEAFF.

V is TRBV7-9 and J is TRBJ2-3, with 7 bases identical to TRBD1. This CDR3 is 14 amino acids long. The germline V gene encodes CDR1 SEHNR and CDR2 FQNEAQ (reference sequence). Trimming removed 5 bases from V and 5 bases from J; junction bases left unmatched: 7. In DNA, the CDR3 is TGTGCCAGCAGCCCCTACGACAGGGAAGATACGCAGTATTTT. It specifies CASSPYDREDTQYF.

This clone was counted between two and nine times. CDR3 residues: CASKPNRGSSHTQYF. The CDR3 region has the DNA TGTGCCAGCAAGCCTAACAGGGGAAGTTCTCATACGCAGTATTTT. The chain has TRBV7-8 and TRBJ2-3; 7 bases fit TRBD1. J gave up 7 bases and V 7 bases, and 14 bases lay outside the gene matches. This CDR3 is built from 15 residues. From germline, CDR1 is SGHVS and CDR2 FQNEAQ. Supplemented by reference TRBV7-8 and TRBJ2-3, the full variable domain reads GAGVSQSPRYKVAKRGQDVALRCDPISGHVSLFWYQQALGQGPEFLTYFQNEAQLDKSGLPSDRFFAERPEGSVSTLKIQRTQQEDSAVYLCASKPNRGSSHTQYFGPGTRLTVL.